The 4 T cell receptor beta chains below come from one sample, sequenced in a study of blood T cell repertoires in COVID-19. Profiled with immunoSEQ multiplex PCR; TCRdb holds only in-frame clones, not every one. The sample consists of approximately 120,000 clones, over 75% of them appearing once. The sequenced material came from peripheral blood. These receptors all stem from a man older than 75 with active or convalescent COVID-19.

This clone has just a few counts. J is TRBJ1-6 and V is TRBV27; 8 nucleotides agree with TRBD1. The germline V gene has CDR1 MNHEY and CDR2 SMNVEV (reference sequence). After removal of 0 bases from V and 7 bases from J, the junction contained 2 bases not matched to a gene. The CDR3 is 15 residues long. CDR3 DNA: TGTGCCAGCAGTTTATCGGGACAGGCGAATTCACCCCTCCACTTT. Protein: CASSLSGQANSPLHF.

This clone appeared a single time. The genes are TRBV21-1 and TRBJ2-5; TRBD1 is the table's D call, not checked against the DNA. TRBV21-1 is marked as a pseudogene. The CDR3 runs 15 residues. DNA for the CDR3: TGTGCCAGCAGCAAAGCGCGAGAAGGGGAAGAGACCCAGTACTTC. Amino acids: CASSKAREGEETQYF.

J is TRBJ1-5 and V is TRBV6-2 or TRBV6-3; TRBD1 might be the D (5 bases). The ends were cut back, 5 bases at V and 4 bases at J, with 9 bases in the middle. The CDR3 has 13 residues. Germline CDR1 and CDR2: MNHEY and SVGEGT. The CDR3 protein is CASSRQRNQPQHF. Here the CDR3 DNA reads TGTGCCAGCAGTCGACAGCGAAATCAGCCCCAGCATTTT.

The rearrangement links TRBV3-1 (or the pseudogene TRBV3-2) to TRBJ1-1; D possibly corresponds to TRBD1 (5 bases). CDR3 size: 14 residues. The V and J ends lost 8 bases and 1 base respectively, with 14 bases between them. The germline V gene encodes CDR1 LGHDT and CDR2 YNNKEL (reference sequence). The CDR3 region has the DNA TGTGCCAGCCAGCGGGGGGATTGGAACACTGAAGCTTTCTTT. This translates into CASQRGDWNTEAFF.